This T cell receptor (beta chain) originates from a study of T-cell reconstitution after alpha-beta-depleted transplantation in children. Unique molecular identifiers were built into the TCRbeta library. One entry per CDR3 protein results from TCRdb running MiXCR on the PCR reads. This sample has 210,000 or so distinct CDR3 sequences, with around 9.6% found just once. Germline CDR1 SEHNR, CDR2 FQNEAQ (reference sequence). V was clipped by 8 bases and J by 4 bases; unmatched bases: 8. The CDR3 sequence is 14 residues long. The material sequenced was PBMCs from the stem cell graft donor, taken from the stem cell graft. This sequence was found in a human donor who donated a stem cell graft to a child with acute lymphoblastic leukemia. The chain is built from TRBV7-9 and TRBJ2-3, with 8 nucleotides matching TRBD1. The CDR3 DNA sequence: TGTGCCAGCGGAAGGACAGGGTCCGCAGATACGCAGTATTTT. It translates to CASGRTGSADTQYF.